This T cell receptor beta chain was recorded in a study of PD-1 blockade in classical Hodgkin lymphoma. Relapse was seen in all patients after autologous stem cell transplantation, and brentuximab vedotin exposure was variable. The best responses consisted of complete response, partial response or progressive disease. Study-wide results and limits: CD8+ TCR diversity did not rise significantly by C4D1, unlike CD4+.

Method: immunoSEQ multiplex PCR; TCRdb's copy keeps in-frame clones and lacks some. The sample carries roughly 140,000 clones, 78% recorded once. As for this clone: Its antigen remains unidentified.

This CDR3 is built from 14 residues. Germline-derived CDR1 and CDR2 are LGHNT and FRNRAP. V lost 5 bases to trimming and J lost 2 bases; unmatched junction nucleotides: 2. This receptor was taken from a human donor with classical Hodgkin lymphoma. Sequencing used peripheral blood mononuclear cells (PBMCs), obtained before the second cycle of nivolumab. The chain recombines TRBV12-5 with TRBJ2-7, with TRBD1 identical over 11 bases. CDR3 in amino acids: CASGTGQGAYEQYF. CDR3 DNA sequence: TGTGCTAGTGGTACGGGACAGGGGGCCTACGAGCAGTACTTC.